There are a few counts of the clone carrying this T cell receptor beta chain. The antigen is unknown. From germline, CDR1 is MNHNS and CDR2 SASEGT. Trimming took off 8 bases at V and 11 bases at J, with 10 bases between the two ends. The CDR3 covers 11 residues. Authors' methods: Junction-only immunoSEQ sequences carried no quality scores, so filtering differed. Sequencing used immunoSEQ multiplex PCR; TCRdb keeps in-frame clones, though not all of them. V and J calls and clone size are given by that table; D and trimming were obtained from the DNA. The sample has 2 million to 3 million clones; over 85% are singletons. This entry belongs to a study of shared clonotypes between healthy human individuals. Study-wide context: Per-donor plates numbered three CD4 naive, three CD4 memory, two CD8 naive and one CD8 memory.

Whole-study results and caveats: Genetic and exposure-history diversity was limited by the few donors. Naive subsets usually exceeded memory subsets in estimated richness.

The chain recombines TRBV6-1 with TRBJ1-6; D ambiguous. The sample consisted of naive CD4+ T cells sorted from blood. The subset: CD45RA+ positively selected. The source is a man between 18 and 29 years old in good health. CDR3 DNA sequence: TGTGCCAGCCGCTTGGGGACACCCCTCCACTTT. Protein product: CASRLGTPLHF.